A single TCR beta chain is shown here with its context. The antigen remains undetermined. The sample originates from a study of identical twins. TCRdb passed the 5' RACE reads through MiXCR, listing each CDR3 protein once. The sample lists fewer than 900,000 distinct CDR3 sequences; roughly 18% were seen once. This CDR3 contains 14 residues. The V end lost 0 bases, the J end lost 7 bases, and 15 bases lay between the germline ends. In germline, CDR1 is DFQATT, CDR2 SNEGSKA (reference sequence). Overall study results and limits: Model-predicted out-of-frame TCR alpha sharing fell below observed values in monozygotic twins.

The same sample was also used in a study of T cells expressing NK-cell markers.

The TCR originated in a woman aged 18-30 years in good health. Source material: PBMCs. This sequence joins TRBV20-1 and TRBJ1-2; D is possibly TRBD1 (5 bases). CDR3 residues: CSARDGASFGGYTF. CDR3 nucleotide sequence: TGCAGTGCTAGAGACGGGGCCTCTTTCGGTGGCTACACCTTC.